The 29 T cell receptor beta chains given below trace back to one sample, sequenced in a study of T cells in Graves' hyperthyroidism and ophthalmopathy. Researchers amplified the TCR beta CDR3 regions from RNA transcripts. Primed by the HTBI set, a first-round RT-PCR was run on the TCR CDR3. TCRdb re-called the multiplex PCR reads with MiXCR, one entry per CDR3 protein. The sample includes hundreds of thousands of distinct CDR3 sequences, approximately 16% of them seen just once. Sequenced: blood. These receptors were collected from a woman aged 18 to 35 with Graves' hyperthyroidism.

The rearrangement links TRBV5-5 to TRBJ2-5; no definite D call. Looked up from germline, CDR1 is SGHKS and CDR2 is YYEKEE (reference sequence). Trimming left V 4 bases short and J 2 bases short, with 12 bases between. The CDR3 runs 14 residues. CDR3 residues: CASSTSRRQETQYF. The CDR3 nucleotides read TGTGCCAGCAGCACCTCCAGGCGGCAAGAGACCCAGTACTTC. The whole variable domain, filled in from reference TRBV5-5 and TRBJ2-5, reads DAGVTQSPTHLIKTRGQQVTLRCSPISGHKSVSWYQQVLGQGPQFIFQYYEKEERGRGNFPDRFSARQFPNYSSELNVNALLLGDSALYLCASSTSRRQETQYFGPGTRLLVL.

For this clonotype: Since a much larger clone is just one base distant, this may be a read error. This rearrangement joins TRBV20-1 to TRBJ2-5; perhaps TRBD2 as D (6 bases). V gave up 3 bases and J gave up 5 bases, with 16 bases separating them. This CDR3 region has 14 residues. Germline loops: CDR1 DFQATT, CDR2 SNEGSKA (reference sequence). In nucleotides, the CDR3 is TGCAGTGCTAGTCTAACCGGGGGTTTGGAGACCCAGTACTTC. This codes for CSASLTGGLETQYF.

This clonotype was observed at least ten times. The gene calls are TRBV12-3 or TRBV12-4 and TRBJ2-2; D is uncertain. The CDR3 sequence is 15 residues long. V was pared by 4 bases and J by 0 bases, with 9 bases between. The CDR3: CASSSVPTNTGELFF. The CDR3 nucleotides read TGTGCCAGCAGTTCGGTGCCGACGAACACCGGGGAGCTGTTTTTT.

For this clonotype: This could be a read error, since a much larger clone is one nucleotide away. The chain links TRBV10-1 to TRBJ2-2; 8 bases agree with TRBD2. The CDR3 extends over 15 amino acids. CDR1 is WNHNN and CDR2 is SYGVQD in the germline V gene (reference sequence). CDR3 loop: CASSDGTSDTEELFF. The CDR3 DNA sequence: TGCGCCAGCAGTGATGGGACTAGTGACACCGAGGAGCTGTTTTTT.

This clonotype was recorded many times. V gene TRBV27 combines with J gene TRBJ2-3; D not certain. The V end was cut by 3 bases, the J end by 0 bases, with 7 bases between. Germline V gene lookup returns CDR1 MNHEY and CDR2 SMNVEV (reference sequence). This CDR3 region has 14 residues. The CDR3 loop reads CASSLWDSTDTQYF. The CDR3 DNA reads TGTGCCAGCAGTTTGTGGGATAGCACAGATACGCAGTATTTT.

The gene calls are TRBV11-2 and TRBJ2-1; 10 bases agree with TRBD1. Trimming removed 4 bases from V and 6 bases from J; junction bases left unmatched: 3. Germline CDR1 reads SGHAT; CDR2 reads FQNNGV. CDR3 length: 14 residues. This CDR3 reads CASSSDRGSNEQFF. Here the CDR3 DNA reads TGTGCCAGCAGCTCGGACAGGGGGTCCAATGAGCAGTTCTTC. The variable domain in full, with the rest retrieved from reference TRBV11-2 and TRBJ2-1, is EAGVAQSPRYKIIEKRQSVAFWCNPISGHATLYWYQQILGQGPKLLIQFQNNGVVDDSQLPKDRFSAERLKGVDSTLKIQPAKLEDSAVYLCASSSDRGSNEQFFGPGTRLTVL.

A few counts support this clonotype. The chain has TRBV18 and TRBJ1-1; tentative D call: TRBD1 (5 bases). CDR1 and CDR2 (germline): KGHSH, LQKENI. V was pared by 1 base and J by 3 bases, with 9 bases between. This CDR3 region has 14 residues. CDR3 sequence (DNA): TGTGCCAGCTCACCACGGGGGTCCGACACTGAAGCTTTCTTT. Its protein is CASSPRGSDTEAFF.

The chain is built from TRBV12-3 or TRBV12-4 and TRBJ1-3; D not certain. V was clipped by 3 bases and J by 0 bases, with 18 bases between them. This CDR3 is 18 amino acids long. CDR3 amino acids: CASSLLLWGESSGNTIYF. CDR3 DNA: TGTGCCAGCAGTTTGCTCCTTTGGGGTGAGAGCTCTGGAAACACCATATATTTT.

The chain recombines TRBV30 with TRBJ2-5, with TRBD2 identical over 10 bases. The CDR3 totals 15 residues. CDR1 is GTSNPN, CDR2 SVGIG, per germline (reference sequence). V was clipped by 2 bases and J by 5 bases; unmatched bases: 8. In DNA form, the CDR3 reads TGTGCCTGGAGTTCAGCGGGAGGGCGGGAGGAGACCCAGTACTTC. The encoded protein is CAWSSAGGREETQYF. Complete variable domain (other parts from reference TRBV30 and TRBJ2-5): SQTIHQWPATLVQPVGSPLSLECTVEGTSNPNLYWYRQAAGRGLQLLFYSVGIGQISSEVPQNLSASRPQDRQFILSSKKLLLSDSGFYLCAWSSAGGREETQYFGPGTRLLVL.

This clonotype appeared a few times. This chain joins TRBV20-1 and TRBJ2-1; D is perhaps TRBD2 (6 bases). V was shortened by 4 bases and J by 10 bases, with 20 bases between the two germline ends. This CDR3 region has 14 residues. From germline, CDR1 is DFQATT and CDR2 SNEGSKA (reference sequence). The CDR3 DNA reads as TGCAGTGCTACCCGGAGGGGTCCCCCGGAAGAGCAGTTCTTC. This sequence encodes CSATRRGPPEEQFF.

This clonotype was counted only a few times. The V gene is TRBV6-1, the J gene TRBJ1-5; D gene ambiguous. This CDR3 region has 14 residues. The germline V gene encodes CDR1 MNHNS and CDR2 SASEGT. Deletions cut 5 bases from V and 7 bases from J, with 15 bases between. CDR3 loop: CASSSLSTTQPQHF. CDR3 coding DNA: TGTGCCAGCAGTTCCTTGTCAACCACCCAGCCCCAGCATTTT.

This clonotype has ten or more counts. The gene calls are TRBV7-2 and TRBJ2-5; no clear D gene. Germline-derived CDR1 and CDR2 are SGHTA and FQGNSA. The V and J ends lost 3 bases and 5 bases respectively, with 16 bases between them. The CDR3 spans 15 residues. The CDR3 protein is CASSFIAWVSETQYF. The CDR3 DNA reads TGTGCCAGCAGCTTTATTGCGTGGGTATCGGAGACCCAGTACTTC.

This clonotype was picked up many times. The chain carries TRBV28 and TRBJ2-7; weak D call: TRBD2 (6 bases). The CDR3 contains 14 residues. Germline lookup yields CDR1 MDHEN and CDR2 SYDVKM. V was trimmed by 4 bases and J by 2 bases, leaving 12 bases between them. CDR3 nucleotide sequence: TGTGCCAGCAGTTCTCCGGGACTGACCTACGAGCAGTACTTC. Amino acid sequence: CASSSPGLTYEQYF.

This clonotype was observed a handful of times. The chain is built from TRBV12-5 and TRBJ1-2; TRBD1 matches at 10 bases. The CDR3 loop spans 17 amino acids. Germline V gene lookup returns CDR1 LGHNT and CDR2 FRNRAP. The trim removed 0 bases at V and 0 bases at J, leaving 4 bases unmatched. The chain's CDR3 is CASGLVLGTGANYGYTF. CDR3 bases: TGTGCTAGTGGTTTGGTACTCGGGACAGGGGCTAACTATGGCTACACCTTC.

The genes are TRBV9 and TRBJ1-3; no definite D call. Germline CDR1 SGDLS, CDR2 YYNGEE. The CDR3 is 16 residues long. Trimming cost V 1 base and J 4 bases, with 15 bases left between them. CDR3: CASSVTIGFTGNTIYF. For the CDR3, the DNA is TGTGCCAGCAGCGTAACCATAGGGTTTACGGGAAACACCATATATTTT.

CDR3 sequence: CASSSSRRDRYGYTF. The CDR3 DNA sequence: TGTGCCAGCAGCTCATCACGCCGGGACCGCTATGGCTACACCTTC. V gene TRBV11-2 combines with J gene TRBJ1-2; tentatively, D is TRBD1 (5 bases). V lost 4 bases to trimming and J lost 4 bases, with 16 bases between them. This CDR3 has 15 residues. Germline V gene data show CDR1 as SGHAT and CDR2 as FQNNGV.

The rearrangement links TRBV10-3 to TRBJ2-6; D not resolved. The V gene's germline CDR1 is ENHRY and CDR2 SYGVKD. The CDR3 length is 15 residues. The V and J ends lost 0 bases and 2 bases respectively, with 5 bases between them. CDR3 in DNA: TGTGCCATCAGTGAGTCGACGGCTGGGGCCAACGTCCTGACTTTC. Translation gives CAISESTAGANVLTF.

On this clonotype: This may be a read error: a much more frequent sequence differs by one nucleotide. The chain's CDR3 is CSARMAGRNGCTF. CDR3 bases: TGCAGTGCTAGAATGGCAGGGAGGAATGGCTGCACCTTC. The gene calls are TRBV20-1 and TRBJ1-2; tentative D call: TRBD1 (5 bases). Germline values: CDR1 DFQATT, CDR2 SNEGSKA (reference sequence). The CDR3 runs to 13 residues.

This clonotype was picked up many times. This chain uses TRBV20-1 with TRBJ1-1; D uncertain. Germline CDR1 reads DFQATT; CDR2 reads SNEGSKA (reference sequence). The CDR3 has 12 amino acids. V was clipped by 2 bases and J by 4 bases, with 8 bases between them. The DNA for the CDR3 is TGCAGTGCTAGAAGTCGAGGCACTGAAGCTTTCTTT. Encoded protein: CSARSRGTEAFF.

This clonotype was seen many times. The J gene is TRBJ2-3, the V gene TRBV12-3 or TRBV12-4; 8 nucleotides match TRBD2. V trimming: 10 bases; J trimming: 2 bases; junction bases outside the gene matches: 5. This CDR3 spans 13 amino acids. The CDR3 region is CATSGGDTDTQYF. The CDR3 DNA sequence: TGTGCCACCTCGGGGGGGGACACAGATACGCAGTATTTT.

This chain uses TRBV5-1 with TRBJ2-5, with a tentative D call TRBD2 (5 bases). CDR1 is SGHRS and CDR2 is YFSETQ in the germline V gene. The CDR3 has 16 amino acids. V was shortened by 0 bases and J by 5 bases, with 17 bases between the two germline ends. CDR3 in DNA: TGCGCCAGCAGCTTGGCCCCGGGGAAACCTCGGGAGACCCAGTACTTC. Protein: CASSLAPGKPRETQYF.

This clonotype was observed many times. The CDR3 region has the DNA TGTGCCAGCACGCAAGGCGGTACGCAGTATTTT. Translation gives CASTQGGTQYF. V and J are TRBV12-3 or TRBV12-4 and TRBJ2-3; D is undetermined. Trimming stripped 7 bases from V and 8 bases from J, with 10 bases between. This CDR3 has 11 residues.

The rearrangement uses TRBV18 and TRBJ2-5, with D unclear. V was clipped by 3 bases and J by 5 bases, with 16 bases between them. The CDR3 sequence is 15 residues long. Germline V CDR1 and CDR2: KGHSH, LQKENI. The CDR3 coding sequence is TGTGCCAGCTCACCCACCGGGCCGCGAGCGGAGACCCAGTACTTC. Translated: CASSPTGPRAETQYF.

The chain is built from TRBV9 and TRBJ2-2, with unresolved D. CDR1 and CDR2 from the germline V gene are SGDLS and YYNGEE. The CDR3 covers 13 residues. With 2 bases removed from V and 7 bases from J, the gap between germline ends came to 9 bases. The CDR3 is CASSVTIGGELFF. The DNA of the CDR3 is TGTGCCAGCAGCGTGACCATCGGCGGGGAGCTGTTTTTT.

V gene TRBV6-5 combines with J gene TRBJ2-2; the D gene is possibly TRBD1 (6 bases). The CDR3 loop spans 16 amino acids. From germline, CDR1 is MNHEY and CDR2 SVGAGI. V was shortened by 2 bases and J by 1 base, with 11 bases between the two germline ends. The CDR3 reads CASSYGARGNTGELFF. The CDR3, as DNA: TGTGCCAGCAGTTACGGAGCCAGGGGGAACACCGGGGAGCTGTTTTTT.

The chain uses TRBV11-2 and TRBJ2-7; 10 bases match TRBD2. The CDR3 contains 15 residues. The junction had 2 bases not matched to a gene; V was cut back by 2 bases and J by 1 base. Germline CDR1 and CDR2: SGHAT and FQNNGV. The CDR3 protein is CASSLFSGRSYEQYF. The CDR3 DNA reads as TGTGCCAGCAGCTTATTTAGCGGGAGGTCCTACGAGCAGTACTTC.

This chain uses TRBV9 with TRBJ2-6; 7 nucleotides line up with TRBD2. The CDR3 loop spans 17 amino acids. Germline lookup yields CDR1 SGDLS and CDR2 YYNGEE. Trimming removed 0 bases from V and 4 bases from J; junction bases left unmatched: 7. CDR3 DNA: TGTGCCAGCAGCGTAGGGGAACTAGCGCCAGGGGCCAACGTCCTGACTTTC. Translation: CASSVGELAPGANVLTF.

This clonotype was detected a few times. The J gene is TRBJ2-7, the V gene TRBV6-6; D perhaps matches TRBD1 (6 bases). The CDR3 covers 15 residues. Germline V gene sequence: CDR1 MNHNY, CDR2 SVGAGI (reference sequence). V was clipped by 0 bases and J by 6 bases, with 15 bases between them. CDR3 in DNA: TGTGCCAGCAGTTACTCGACAGATCCCAGGGGCGAGCAGTACTTC. It is translated as CASSYSTDPRGEQYF.

V gene TRBV12-3 or TRBV12-4 combines with J gene TRBJ1-2; D is ambiguous. This CDR3 contains 11 residues. V was pared by 6 bases and J by 6 bases, with 8 bases between. The CDR3 DNA reads TGTGCCAGCAGATCAACCAATGGCTACACCTTC. Its protein is CASRSTNGYTF.